Below, one TCR beta chain is given with its context. What it binds is not known. The record originates from a study of identical twins. Study-level points and caveats: For zero-insertion analyses, partial confounding could come from invariant MAIT and iNKT cells.

The V end lost 0 bases, the J end lost 6 bases, and 18 bases lay between the germline ends. This CDR3 has 16 amino acids. The germline CDR1 and CDR2 sequences are DFQATT and SNEGSKA (reference sequence). Only healthy Caucasians were included as donors. TCRdb processed the 5' RACE reads anew with MiXCR; each CDR3 protein has one entry. The sample comprises a few hundred thousand distinct CDR3 sequences, over 12% of which are singletons, and 0.44% rests with the top ten. The same sample was also used in a study of yellow fever vaccine responses in identical twins.

The chain employs TRBV20-1 and TRBJ2-1; D perhaps matches TRBD2 (7 bases). The sequenced sample was CD4+ T cells sorted from blood. The origin of this receptor is a woman between 18 and 29 years old in good health. The CDR3 is CSARDLGGALLNEQFF. In DNA form, the CDR3 reads TGCAGTGCTAGAGATCTAGGGGGGGCGCTTCTCAATGAGCAGTTCTTC.